The T cell receptor beta chain under discussion was sequenced for a study of PD-L1 blockade in urothelial cancer. Study-wide context: Patients commenced atezolizumab in 2014, and it was given at 1,200 mg intravenously every 3 weeks. Blood drawn 3 weeks (second dose) and 6 weeks after treatment start was analyzed.

Repertoires were generated with immunoSEQ multiplex PCR, while TCRdb's copy carries only in-frame clones and drops some. The sample carries around 86,000 clones, around four fifths recorded once. Time point here: pretreatment peripheral blood. Sampling of each patient yielded between 1 and 8 specimens, collected pretreatment and on-treatment. With V trimmed by 5 bases and J by 1 base, 4 bases remained unmatched. Germline V gives CDR1 MNHNY, CDR2 SVGAGI (reference sequence). There are 15 residues in the CDR3. The rearrangement links TRBV6-6 to TRBJ2-7, with 11 bases lining up with TRBD2. The input for sequencing was PBMCs, taken around atezolizumab (anti-PD-L1) treatment. This TCR derives from a man in his forties with urothelial cancer. CDR3: CASSAGTSGSYEQYF. The CDR3 DNA sequence: TGTGCCAGCAGTGCCGGGACTAGCGGATCCTACGAGCAGTACTTC.